The 21 T cell receptor beta chains below all came from one sample that was sequenced in a study of shared clonotypes between healthy human individuals. Here immunoSEQ multiplex PCR was the method, and the copy in TCRdb shows in-frame clones only, minus some. This table has fewer than 650,000 clones, around 77% appearing once. The sample taken for sequencing was PBMCs. The receptors derive from a woman aged 40 to 50 in good health. Some clones in this sample may be carry-over from other donors' samples.

This chain joins TRBV6-1 and TRBJ2-7, with a tentative D call TRBD1 (6 bases). The CDR3 totals 14 residues. Germline V CDR1 and CDR2: MNHNS, SASEGT. Trimming took off 0 bases at V and 13 bases at J, with 19 bases between the two ends. The chain's CDR3 is CASSEAGALGSTYF. CDR3 DNA sequence: TGTGCCAGCAGTGAAGCGGGGGCGCTGGGGAGCACCTACTTC.

This clone came up a few times. V and J are TRBV28 and TRBJ1-2, with 8 bases identical to TRBD1. V was pared by 4 bases and J by 4 bases, with 8 bases of the junction left unmatched. The V gene's germline CDR1 is MDHEN and CDR2 SYDVKM. The CDR3 loop spans 15 amino acids. Written as DNA, the CDR3 is TGTGCCAGCAGTTCTCGGACAGGGTCGGGCTATGGCTACACCTTC. Amino acid sequence: CASSSRTGSGYGYTF.

CDR3 DNA: TGCGCCAGCAGCCAAGGGACCGTCACAGATACGCAGTATTTT. As protein: CASSQGTVTDTQYF. The chain joins TRBV4-1 to TRBJ2-3; D is ambiguous. From germline, CDR1 is MGHRA and CDR2 YSYEKL. V was cut by 1 base and J by 2 bases, with 7 bases left in between. The CDR3 loop spans 14 amino acids.

The chain couples TRBV27 to TRBJ1-4; D gene ambiguous. The V and J ends lost 3 bases and 4 bases respectively, with 6 bases between them. From germline, CDR1 is MNHEY and CDR2 SMNVEV (reference sequence). The CDR3 totals 13 residues. CDR3 region: CASSLRINEKLFF. The CDR3 DNA follows: TGTGCCAGCAGTTTGCGGATTAATGAAAAACTGTTTTTT.

The chain has TRBV5-1 and TRBJ2-7; D is perhaps TRBD1 or TRBD2 (5 bases each). Germline V gives CDR1 SGHRS, CDR2 YFSETQ. Trimming took off 4 bases at V and 3 bases at J, with 23 bases between the two ends. The CDR3 is made up of 17 amino acids. CDR3 amino acids: CASSPPLWDGRSYEQYF. CDR3 nucleotides: TGCGCCAGCAGCCCACCTCTGTGGGACGGGCGAAGCTACGAGCAGTACTTC. The entire variable domain, with the rest obtained from reference TRBV5-1 and TRBJ2-7, is as follows: KAGVTQTPRYLIKTRGQQVTLSCSPISGHRSVSWYQQTPGQGLQFLFEYFSETQRNKGNFPGRFSGRQFSNSRSEMNVSTLELGDSALYLCASSPPLWDGRSYEQYFGPGTRLTVT.

The chain recombines TRBV5-1 with TRBJ2-5; 7 bases are a match to TRBD2. The trim removed 5 bases at V and 4 bases at J, leaving 8 bases unmatched. Germline V CDR1 and CDR2: SGHRS, YFSETQ. This CDR3 region has 14 residues. This CDR3 reads CASSGRESSETQYF. The CDR3 DNA follows: TGCGCCAGCAGTGGGCGGGAGTCGTCAGAGACCCAGTACTTC.

This sequence joins TRBV6-1 and TRBJ2-5; D is ambiguous. The end of the DNA fits TRBJ2-7 better, so the J call may be wrong. This CDR3 is 15 amino acids long. Germline assignment: CDR1 MNHNS and CDR2 SASEGT. The CDR3 reads CASSEGAEVSYEQYF. In DNA, the CDR3 is TGTGCCAGCAGTGAAGGAGCCGAGGTATCCTACGAGCAGTACTTC.

In its sample, this clone was seen once. The chain uses TRBV30 and TRBJ2-5; D is perhaps TRBD1 or TRBD2 (5 bases each). The CDR3 is 10 amino acids. The germline CDR1 and CDR2 sequences are GTSNPN and SVGIG (reference sequence). The CDR3 sequence: CAGGRETQYF. The DNA for the CDR3 is TGTGCTGGGGGAAGGGAGACCCAGTACTTC.

This chain joins TRBV5-1 and TRBJ2-7; D may be TRBD1 (6 bases). The CDR3 runs 15 residues. The germline V and J ends were trimmed by 1 base and 3 bases, with 14 bases remaining between them. The germline V gene has CDR1 SGHRS and CDR2 YFSETQ. The CDR3, as DNA: TGCGCCAGCAGCTTGAACCCGACAGGAGGCTACGAGCAGTACTTC. Its protein is CASSLNPTGGYEQYF.

The chain has TRBV30 and TRBJ2-1, with 8 bases matching TRBD2. The CDR3 is 14 amino acids. V dropped 3 bases and J dropped 5; count of bases not matched to a gene: 6. Germline CDR1 and CDR2: GTSNPN and SVGIG (reference sequence). The CDR3 is CAWRRPGGNNEQFF. In DNA, the CDR3 is TGTGCCTGGAGGCGGCCGGGGGGGAACAATGAGCAGTTCTTC.

A remark on this clone: A single base is all that separates this from a far larger clone, so a read error is likely. The gene calls are TRBV10-3 and TRBJ1-2; no firm D call. CDR1 and CDR2 (germline): ENHRY, SYGVKD. The CDR3 runs to 14 residues. CDR3 coding DNA: TGTGCCATCAGAGCCGGGAACAGTAACTGTGGCTACACCTTC. Protein sequence: CAIRAGNSNCGYTF.

The chain is built from TRBV5-1 and TRBJ2-3; 7 bases line up with TRBD1. The CDR3 spans 16 residues. Germline values: CDR1 SGHRS, CDR2 YFSETQ. The junction had 4 bases not matched to a gene; V was cut back by 0 bases and J by 0 bases. The chain's CDR3 is CASSLGPGGSTDTQYF. The CDR3 bases are TGCGCCAGCAGCTTGGGGCCAGGGGGTAGCACAGATACGCAGTATTTT.

Remarks on this clone: With a much larger clone just one base away, this may be a read error. Within the sample, other DNA sequences also encode this same CDR3. The rearrangement joins TRBV5-1 to TRBJ1-1; D is unresolved. Germline CDR1 SGHRS, CDR2 YFSETQ. This CDR3 comprises 14 residues. The CDR3 here is CASSERIPNTEAFF. In DNA form, the CDR3 reads TGCGCAAGCAGCGAAAGGATCCCGAACACTGAAGCTTTCTTT.

This chain connects TRBV6-4 to TRBJ2-3; D assignment may be TRBD1 or TRBD2 (5 bases each). CDR1 MRHNA and CDR2 SNTAGT come from the germline V gene. This CDR3 has 13 amino acids. Trimming stripped 0 bases from V and 6 bases from J, with 7 bases between. The CDR3, as DNA: TGTGCCAGCAGTGACTCATGGGGGGATACGCAGTATTTT. Translating it yields CASSDSWGDTQYF.

The chain is built from TRBV25-1 and TRBJ2-2, with 12 bases matching TRBD1. The ends lost 3 bases at V and 7 bases at J; junction bases unmatched: 6. The CDR3 length is 16 residues. Germline values: CDR1 MGHDK, CDR2 SYGVNS. The CDR3 DNA sequence: TGTGCCAGCAGTGAGGCCGGGACAGGGGGCAGCGGGGAGCTGTTTTTT. It is translated as CASSEAGTGGSGELFF.

V is TRBV11-1 and J is TRBJ2-3; no reliable D call. The CDR3 runs to 14 residues. The V end was cut by 3 bases, the J end by 0 bases, with 7 bases between. CDR1 and CDR2 from the germline V gene are SGHAT and FQDESV (reference sequence). The CDR3 here is CASSFSRSTDTQYF. DNA for the CDR3: TGTGCCAGCAGCTTCAGCAGGAGCACAGATACGCAGTATTTT.

V usage is TRBV2 and J usage is TRBJ2-7; TRBD2 aligns across 14 bases. Germline V gene lookup returns CDR1 SNHLY and CDR2 FYNNEI. The CDR3 runs to 19 residues. The J segment lost 3 bases and the V segment lost 6 bases, leaving 16 bases of the junction unmatched. CDR3 amino acids: CASRGWGLAGVAPRYEQYF. DNA of the CDR3: TGTGCCAGCAGAGGATGGGGACTAGCGGGAGTTGCCCCCCGCTACGAGCAGTACTTC.

Comment on this clone: Other DNA sequences of this sample code for an identical CDR3. The rearrangement joins TRBV5-1 to TRBJ2-2, with TRBD1 matching 8 bases. This CDR3 comprises 14 residues. After removal of 4 bases from V and 4 bases from J, the junction contained 3 bases not matched to a gene. Germline CDR1 is SGHRS and CDR2 is YFSETQ. CDR3 sequence reads: CASSGQGSTGELFF. The DNA of the CDR3 is TGCGCCAGCAGCGGACAGGGTTCCACCGGGGAGCTGTTTTTT.

The chain is built from TRBV7-2 and TRBJ1-3; D is possibly TRBD1 (5 bases). Germline loops: CDR1 SGHTA, CDR2 FQGNSA. The ends were cut back, 1 base at V and 4 bases at J, with 11 bases in the middle. The length of the CDR3 is 15 residues. CDR3 DNA sequence: TGTGCCAGCAGCTTAGGTGGGGGGTGGGGAAACACCATATATTTT. Translating it yields CASSLGGGWGNTIYF.

The V gene is TRBV9, the J gene TRBJ2-7; 10 bases fit TRBD1. Germline trimming cut 0 bases from V and 3 bases from J; bases unmatched to any gene: 3. Germline loops: CDR1 SGDLS, CDR2 YYNGEE. The CDR3 loop spans 15 amino acids. DNA of the CDR3: TGTGCCAGCAGCGTAGCGGACAGGGGGATCTACGAGCAGTACTTC. It specifies CASSVADRGIYEQYF.

The chain uses TRBV7-8 and TRBJ1-1; 7 bases map to TRBD1. This CDR3 has 15 residues. CDR1 and CDR2 (germline): SGHVS, FQNEAQ. V was clipped by 5 bases and J by 1 base; unmatched bases: 7. In DNA, the CDR3 is TGTGCCAGCAGCCCCGGACAGGTATGGAACACTGAAGCTTTCTTT. Translation: CASSPGQVWNTEAFF.